The rows below give T cell receptor beta chains drawn from one sample of a study of blood T cell repertoires in COVID-19. Produced via immunoSEQ multiplex PCR; TCRdb's table is partial and in-frame only. This sample has 120,000 to 150,000 clones, with under 90% found just once. The sequencing sample was made of peripheral blood. Receptors originate from a human donor in a cohort sampled during active COVID-19. The CDR3 runs from the conserved cysteine through the conserved F or W. D genes are given only for firm matches. Size is stated for part of the rows, as once, few or many counts, or as a class when the clone is expanded.

NA,TRBV15,TRBJ2-5,NA,CATARVALEETQYF,TGTGCCACCGCTCGTGTGGCCCTGGAAGAGACCCAGTACTTC
NA,TRBV19,TRBJ2-3,TRBD2,CATRTSGRTDTQYF,TGTGCCACCCGGACTAGCGGACGCACAGATACGCAGTATTTT
NA,TRBV9,TRBJ1-5,TRBD1,CASSVGTGYNQPQHF,TGTGCCAGCAGCGTAGGGACAGGGTACAATCAGCCCCAGCATTTT
NA,TRBV6-6,TRBJ2-1,TRBD2,CASSTTSGGGEQFF,TGTGCCAGCAGTACGACTAGCGGGGGGGGTGAGCAGTTCTTC
NA,TRBV3-1/TRBV3-2,TRBJ2-2,TRBD1,CASSPGTANTGELFF,TGTGCCAGCAGCCCCGGGACAGCAAACACCGGGGAGCTGTTTTTT
NA,TRBV11-3,TRBJ1-4,TRBD1,CASSFGAGTGGTGKLFF,TGTGCCAGCAGCTTTGGAGCCGGGACAGGGGGCACGGGAAAACTGTTTTTT
few,TRBV18,TRBJ1-5,TRBD1,CASSLGQGMGSGEPQHF,TGTGCCAGCTCACTAGGACAGGGGATGGGGTCCGGGGAGCCCCAGCATTTT
NA,TRBV28,TRBJ2-4,NA,CASTTGGVNIQYF,TGTGCCAGCACAACAGGGGGGGTAAACATTCAGTACTTC
NA,TRBV6-5,TRBJ1-4,TRBD1,CASSLTGRNEKLFF,TGTGCCAGCAGTCTGACAGGGAGAAATGAAAAACTGTTTTTT
few,TRBV4-1,TRBJ1-3,NA,CASSQALGLGTPGNTIYF,TGCGCCAGCAGCCAAGCCCTAGGCCTCGGGACACCTGGAAACACCATATATTTT
NA,TRBV10-3,TRBJ2-7,TRBD1,CAIGDAGGTGSYEQYF,TGTGCCATCGGGGACGCCGGAGGGACAGGGTCCTACGAGCAGTACTTC
once,TRBV10-3,TRBJ1-1,NA,CAISESTGGLTEAFF,TGTGCCATCAGTGAGTCGACGGGGGGGCTGACTGAAGCTTTCTTT
NA,TRBV5-5,TRBJ1-4,NA,CASTPGPNEKLFF,TGTGCCAGCACTCCTGGGCCTAATGAAAAACTGTTTTTT
NA,TRBV7-2,TRBJ2-5,TRBD2,CASHIAGGETQYF,TGTGCCAGTCACATAGCGGGGGGTGAGACCCAGTACTTC
NA,TRBV7-9,TRBJ1-1,NA,CASSSLLEAFF,TGTGCCAGCAGCTCTCTACTTGAAGCTTTCTTT
NA,TRBV7-6,TRBJ1-4,TRBD1,CASSWGQGGNEKLFF,TGTGCCAGCAGCTGGGGACAGGGCGGTAATGAAAAACTGTTTTTT
NA,TRBV30,TRBJ2-7,NA,CAWQADVADEQYF,TGTGCCTGGCAAGCGGACGTAGCCGACGAGCAGTACTTC
NA,TRBV9,TRBJ2-1,NA,CASSVGDGGVAQFF,TGTGCCAGCAGCGTAGGAGACGGAGGGGTTGCGCAGTTCTTC
NA,TRBV5-6,TRBJ1-4,TRBD1,CASSLWDRAEKLFF,TGTGCCAGCAGCTTGTGGGACAGGGCCGAAAAACTGTTTTTT
NA,TRBV4-3,TRBJ2-1,TRBD2,CASSLSLAGNYNEQFF,TGCGCCAGCAGCCTCTCCTTAGCGGGGAACTACAATGAGCAGTTCTTC
NA,TRBV19,TRBJ1-2,TRBD1,CASSIVQGAYGYTF,TGTGCCAGTAGTATAGTACAGGGGGCCTATGGCTACACCTTC
NA,TRBV6-6,TRBJ1-5,NA,CASSIQQGSSNQPQHF,TGTGCCAGCAGTATTCAACAGGGATCCAGCAATCAGCCCCAGCATTTT
NA,TRBV28,TRBJ1-2,TRBD1,CASSSGGLGYGYTF,TGTGCCAGCAGTTCAGGGGGCCTGGGGTATGGCTACACCTTC
NA,TRBV27,TRBJ2-5,TRBD2,CASSLSGRGGRVGETQYF,TGTGCCAGCAGTTTATCCGGGCGGGGGGGCAGGGTTGGAGAGACCCAGTACTTC
NA,TRBV4-3,TRBJ2-3,NA,CASSQDERGTDTQYF,TGCGCCAGCAGCCAAGATGAACGAGGCACAGATACGCAGTATTTT
NA,TRBV7-3,TRBJ1-1,NA,CASSLLSVAAFF,TGTGCCAGCAGCCTCCTGTCCGTGGCAGCTTTCTTT
NA,TRBV12-3/TRBV12-4,TRBJ1-5,NA,CASSFGDFTQHF,TGTGCCAGCAGTTTCGGGGACTTTACCCAGCATTTT
NA,TRBV3-1/TRBV3-2,TRBJ2-7,NA,CASSQAFLAEPRQNF,TGTGCCAGCAGCCAAGCTTTTCTGGCAGAGCCACGACAGAACTTC
NA,TRBV2,TRBJ2-1,NA,CASSVFRYNEQFF,TGTGCCAGCAGTGTGTTCAGGTACAATGAGCAGTTCTTC